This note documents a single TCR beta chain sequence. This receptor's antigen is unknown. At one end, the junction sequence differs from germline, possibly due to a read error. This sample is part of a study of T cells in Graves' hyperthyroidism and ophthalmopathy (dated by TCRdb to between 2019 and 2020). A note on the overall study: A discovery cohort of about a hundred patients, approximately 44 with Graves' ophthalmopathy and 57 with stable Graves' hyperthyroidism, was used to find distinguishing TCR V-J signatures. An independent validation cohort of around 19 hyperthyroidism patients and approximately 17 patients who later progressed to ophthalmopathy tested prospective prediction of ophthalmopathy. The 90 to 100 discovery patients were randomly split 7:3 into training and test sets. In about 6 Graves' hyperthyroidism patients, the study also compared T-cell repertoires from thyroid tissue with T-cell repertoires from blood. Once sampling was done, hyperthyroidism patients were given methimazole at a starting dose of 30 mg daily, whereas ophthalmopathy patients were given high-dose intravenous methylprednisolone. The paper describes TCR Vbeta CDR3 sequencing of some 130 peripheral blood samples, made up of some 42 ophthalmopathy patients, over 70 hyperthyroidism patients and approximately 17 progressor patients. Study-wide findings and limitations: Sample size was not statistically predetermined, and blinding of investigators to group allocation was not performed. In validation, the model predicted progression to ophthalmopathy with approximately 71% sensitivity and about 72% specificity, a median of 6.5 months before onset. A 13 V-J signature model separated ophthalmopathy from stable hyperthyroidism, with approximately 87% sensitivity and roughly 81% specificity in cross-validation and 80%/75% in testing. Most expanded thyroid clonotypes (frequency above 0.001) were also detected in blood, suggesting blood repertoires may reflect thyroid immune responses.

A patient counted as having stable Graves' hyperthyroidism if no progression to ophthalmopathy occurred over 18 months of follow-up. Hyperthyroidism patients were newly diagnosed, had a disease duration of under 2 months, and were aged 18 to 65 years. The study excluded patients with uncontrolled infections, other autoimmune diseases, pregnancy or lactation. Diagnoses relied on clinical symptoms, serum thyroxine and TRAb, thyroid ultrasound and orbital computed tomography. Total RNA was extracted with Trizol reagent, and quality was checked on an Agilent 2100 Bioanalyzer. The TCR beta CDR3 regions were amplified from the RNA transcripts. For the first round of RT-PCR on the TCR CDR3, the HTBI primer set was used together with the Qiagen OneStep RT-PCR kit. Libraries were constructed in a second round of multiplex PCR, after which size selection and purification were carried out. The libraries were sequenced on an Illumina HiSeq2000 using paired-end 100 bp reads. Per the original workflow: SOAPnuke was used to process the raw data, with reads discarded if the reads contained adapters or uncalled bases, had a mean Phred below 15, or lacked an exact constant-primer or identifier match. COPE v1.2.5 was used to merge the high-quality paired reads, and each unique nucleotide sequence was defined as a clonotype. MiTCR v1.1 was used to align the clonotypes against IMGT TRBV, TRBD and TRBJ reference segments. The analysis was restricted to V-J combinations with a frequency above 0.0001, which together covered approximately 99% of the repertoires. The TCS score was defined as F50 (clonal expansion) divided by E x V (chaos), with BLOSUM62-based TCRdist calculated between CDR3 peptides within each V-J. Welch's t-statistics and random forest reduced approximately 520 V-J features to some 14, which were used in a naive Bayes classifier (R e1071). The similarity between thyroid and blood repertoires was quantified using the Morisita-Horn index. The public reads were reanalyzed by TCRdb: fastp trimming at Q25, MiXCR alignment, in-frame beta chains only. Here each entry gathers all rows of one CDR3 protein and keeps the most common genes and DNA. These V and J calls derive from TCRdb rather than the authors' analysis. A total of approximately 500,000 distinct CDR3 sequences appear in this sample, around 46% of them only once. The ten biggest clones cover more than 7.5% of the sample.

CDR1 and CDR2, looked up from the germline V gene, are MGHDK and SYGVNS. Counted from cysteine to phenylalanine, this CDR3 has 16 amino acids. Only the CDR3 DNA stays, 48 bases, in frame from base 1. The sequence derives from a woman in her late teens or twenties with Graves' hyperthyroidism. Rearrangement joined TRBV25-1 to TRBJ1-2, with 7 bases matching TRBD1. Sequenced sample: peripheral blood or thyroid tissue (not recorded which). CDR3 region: CACSASLQGNNYGYTF. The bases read TGTGCCTGCAGTGCTTCCCTACAGGGGAACAACTATGGCTACACCTTC.